A single sample gave rise to the 20 T cell receptor beta chains below, sequenced in a study of blood T cell repertoires in COVID-19. The data were produced by immunoSEQ multiplex PCR, yet TCRdb's version contains in-frame clones alone and is incomplete. This table holds 200,000 to 250,000 clones, over 80% found once. The sample taken for sequencing was PBMCs or T cells enriched from blood (not recorded which). These receptors were obtained from a man between 45 and 60 years old who had been exposed to COVID-19.

The genes are TRBV19 and TRBJ1-4; D gene unclear. Trimming cost V 6 bases and J 8 bases, with 13 bases left between them. Germline V gives CDR1 LNHDA, CDR2 SQIVND (reference sequence). CDR3 length: 13 amino acids. In nucleotides, the CDR3 is TGTGCCAGTAGGAACGCTGAACGGGAAAAACTGTTTTTT. Protein: CASRNAEREKLFF.

This chain links TRBV19 with TRBJ2-2; TRBD1 aligns across 10 bases. This CDR3 has 14 amino acids. CDR1 is LNHDA, CDR2 SQIVND, per germline (reference sequence). With V trimmed by 6 bases and J by 6 bases, 4 bases remained unmatched. CDR3 bases: TGTGCCAGTAGAGGGACAGGGGTCGCCGGGGAGCTGTTTTTT. As protein: CASRGTGVAGELFF.

The rearrangement links TRBV27 to TRBJ2-5; weak D call: TRBD1 (5 bases). Trimming took off 1 base at V and 2 bases at J, with 8 bases between the two ends. CDR1 MNHEY and CDR2 SMNVEV come from the germline V gene (reference sequence). The CDR3 contains 14 residues. CDR3 sequence reads: CASSLLDKQETQYF. The DNA for the CDR3 is TGTGCCAGCAGTTTATTGGACAAACAAGAGACCCAGTACTTC.

The chain combines TRBV19 with TRBJ1-4; D unresolved. Germline V gives CDR1 LNHDA, CDR2 SQIVND (reference sequence). V dropped 6 bases and J dropped 4 bases, with 15 bases sitting between them. This CDR3 is built from 15 residues. In DNA, the CDR3 is TGTGCCAGTAGAAGAAGGGAGGCTTTTAATGAAAAACTGTTTTTT. Its protein is CASRRREAFNEKLFF.

V and J are TRBV11-2 and TRBJ1-3; D is undetermined. The CDR3 is made up of 16 amino acids. Per germline, CDR1 SGHAT and CDR2 FQNNGV. Trimming removed 3 bases at V and 4 bases at J, with 16 bases between. The CDR3 protein is CASSFSPGSGGNTIYF. CDR3 sequence (DNA): TGTGCCAGCAGCTTCTCTCCGGGTTCGGGGGGAAACACCATATATTTT.

The chain links TRBV18 to TRBJ1-4; D possibly corresponds to TRBD1 (6 bases). Trimming removed 3 bases at V and 6 bases at J, with 17 bases between. Germline-derived CDR1 and CDR2 are KGHSH and LQKENI. The CDR3 contains 16 residues. In DNA, the CDR3 is TGTGCCAGCTCACCTTCACCGACAGGCTTAGATGAAAAACTGTTTTTT. Its translation: CASSPSPTGLDEKLFF.

This chain joins TRBV19 and TRBJ1-1; 9 bases are shared with TRBD1. CDR1 and CDR2 (germline): LNHDA, SQIVND (reference sequence). Trimming at V came to 0 bases and at J to 1 base, leaving 0 bases not matched to a gene. This CDR3 region has 15 residues. In DNA form, the CDR3 reads TGTGCCAGTAGTATAGAGGGACAGGGGAACACTGAAGCTTTCTTT. Translated, it gives CASSIEGQGNTEAFF. The full variable domain, with the rest looked up from reference TRBV19 and TRBJ1-1, is DGGITQSPKYLFRKEGQNVTLSCEQNLNHDAMYWYRQDPGQGLRLIYYSQIVNDFQKGDIAEGYSVSREKKESFPLTVTSAQKNPTAFYLCASSIEGQGNTEAFFGQGTRLTVV.

The genes are TRBV15 and TRBJ2-1; 11 positions match TRBD1. Germline CDR1 reads LNHNV; CDR2 reads YYDKDF (reference sequence). The CDR3 length is 13 residues. The J segment lost 8 bases and the V segment lost 11 bases, leaving 8 bases of the junction unmatched. This CDR3 reads CAFRDRGTDEQFF. CDR3 bases: TGTGCCTTCCGGGACAGGGGGACGGATGAGCAGTTCTTC.

V gene TRBV5-8 combines with J gene TRBJ1-1, with 10 bases aligning to TRBD1. Germline V CDR1 and CDR2: SGHTS, YDEGEE. V lost 5 bases to trimming and J lost 1 base; unmatched junction nucleotides: 8. The CDR3 has 16 amino acids. CDR3 DNA: TGTGCCAGCAGACGTGACAGGGGGCGCGGGAACACTGAAGCTTTCTTT. It is translated as CASRRDRGRGNTEAFF.

This chain uses TRBV27 with TRBJ1-6; D possibly corresponds to TRBD1 (5 bases). The ends were cut back, 2 bases at V and 10 bases at J, with 12 bases in the middle. Germline assignment: CDR1 MNHEY and CDR2 SMNVEV (reference sequence). The CDR3 is 14 amino acids. The DNA for the CDR3 is TGTGCCAGCAGTTTAAATGGGGGGGGGTCACCCCTCCACTTT. It yields the protein CASSLNGGGSPLHF.

This clone came up once. The genes are TRBV7-3 and TRBJ2-5; D is undetermined. The germline gives CDR1 SGHTA, CDR2 FQGTGA. The V end was cut by 5 bases, the J end by 4 bases, with 11 bases between. The CDR3 is 13 amino acids. The CDR3 region has the DNA TGTGCCAGCAGCCCCACAACCCGAGAGACCCAGTACTTC. Translating it yields CASSPTTRETQYF.

This clone was seen a single time. This chain connects TRBV19 to TRBJ2-1; 7 bases fit TRBD1. Germline V gene data show CDR1 as LNHDA and CDR2 as SQIVND (reference sequence). The V segment lost 10 bases and the J segment 5 bases; nucleotides outside the gene matches: 2. This CDR3 comprises 11 residues. The DNA for the CDR3 is TGTGCCACGACAGGGAACAATGAGCAGTTCTTC. Its protein is CATTGNNEQFF.

The chain combines TRBV6-5 with TRBJ1-4, with 11 nucleotides matching TRBD1. The CDR3 loop spans 14 amino acids. CDR1 is MNHEY, CDR2 SVGAGI, per germline. V was clipped by 6 bases and J by 8 bases; unmatched bases: 5. CDR3 sequence reads: CASRSGTGGEKLFF. The DNA of the CDR3 is TGTGCCAGCAGGTCCGGGACAGGGGGAGAAAAACTGTTTTTT.

The V call is TRBV27, the J call TRBJ1-6; TRBD1 is a possible D gene (6 bases). V was cut by 5 bases and J by 6 bases, with 20 bases left in between. Germline V gene lookup returns CDR1 MNHEY and CDR2 SMNVEV (reference sequence). This CDR3 is built from 17 residues. The CDR3 bases are TGTGCCAGCAGTCCCGCACAGGGTTGGAGAGCTAATTCACCCCTCCACTTT. Its protein product is CASSPAQGWRANSPLHF.

The chain carries TRBV12-3 or TRBV12-4 and TRBJ1-1; TRBD1 is a possible D gene (5 bases). V lost 2 bases to trimming and J lost 6 bases, with 10 bases between them. The CDR3 is 13 residues long. The DNA of the CDR3 is TGTGCCAGCAGTTTAAACTTCAGGGCTGAAGCTTTCTTT. Translating it yields CASSLNFRAEAFF.

A single count supports this clone. J is TRBJ1-5 and V is TRBV6-5; 7 nucleotides match TRBD1. Germline V gene data show CDR1 as MNHEY and CDR2 as SVGAGI. The V gene end was trimmed by 4 bases and the J gene end by 7 bases; junction bases not matched to a gene: 4. This CDR3 spans 13 amino acids. CDR3 nucleotides: TGTGCCAGCAGTTTAGACAGGGTACAGCCCCAGCATTTT. Amino acid sequence: CASSLDRVQPQHF.

The rearrangement joins TRBV9 to TRBJ2-2; D is possibly TRBD2 (6 bases). The V gene lost 4 bases and the J gene lost 1 base, with 14 bases spanning the gap. CDR1 and CDR2 (germline): SGDLS, YYNGEE. The CDR3 is made up of 16 amino acids. As DNA, the CDR3 is TGTGCCAGCAGCTCACAAGGGACTGGGAACACCGGGGAGCTGTTTTTT. It yields the protein CASSSQGTGNTGELFF.

The chain uses TRBV28 and TRBJ1-2; 7 nucleotides align to TRBD1. There are 15 residues in the CDR3. The V segment lost 7 bases and the J segment 4 bases; nucleotides outside the gene matches: 12. CDR1 is MDHEN, CDR2 SYDVKM, per germline. The CDR3 sequence: CASITWGAGGYGYTF. The CDR3 DNA sequence: TGTGCCAGCATTACCTGGGGGGCAGGGGGCTATGGCTACACCTTC.

The chain recombines TRBV4-2 with TRBJ1-4; 8 positions match TRBD1. V dropped 1 base and J dropped 7; count of bases not matched to a gene: 8. Per germline, CDR1 LGHNA and CDR2 YNFKEQ. CDR3 length: 16 amino acids. CDR3: CASSQGGQAVFEKLFF. The DNA for the CDR3 is TGTGCCAGCAGCCAAGGGGGACAGGCTGTATTTGAAAAACTGTTTTTT.

The rearrangement joins TRBV29-1 to TRBJ1-2; 9 positions match TRBD1. This CDR3 is built from 15 residues. J was trimmed by 6 bases and V by 5 bases; bases with no gene match: 13. Germline lookup yields CDR1 SQVTM and CDR2 ANQGSEA. The CDR3, as DNA: TGCAGCGTTAAACTTTACTTACAGGGGGCGGATGGCTACACCTTC. Its protein is CSVKLYLQGADGYTF.